This T cell receptor (beta chain) was captured by sequencing in a study of T-cell memory formation after mild COVID-19 (dated by TCRdb to the early 2020s). About the investigation overall: TCR sequence clusters from the two donors were largely donor specific. T-cell clones expanding and contracting after mild COVID-19 in two donors were tracked by longitudinal TCRalpha and TCRbeta repertoire sequencing. The cohort comprised two young, previously healthy adult volunteers, one female and one male. Results and caveats for the whole study, not just this receptor: The study covered only a couple of mild cases, and larger cohorts including severe cases with pre-infection samples were considered necessary. Whether the second-wave clones peaking on day 37 were SARS-CoV-2 specific was not confirmed. Contracting CD4+ clones were located mainly in the CM and EM memory subsets, whereas CD8+ clones were found to be enriched in EMRA. From day 15 to 85, contracting clones showed balanced CD4/CD8 phenotypes, whereas a second wave of clones that expanded from day 15 to 37 leaned towards CD4+. The detection of some responding clones in pre-infection memory suggests that pre-existing cross-reactive memory T cells joined the SARS-CoV-2 response.

Concerning this clonotype itself: No cognate antigen has been identified for it. Per-base qualities were not stored, and no clone one base away is much larger.

The sequencing machine was an Illumina NovaSeq 6000. Using 5'RACE with constant-segment primers, TCRalpha and TCRbeta cDNA libraries were constructed, with sample barcodes and unique molecular identifiers added in the process. Trizol reagent was used to extract RNA from every sample. Library amplification was performed in two PCR steps, and a second sample barcode and Illumina TruSeq adapters were introduced in the second step. The libraries were sequenced on an Illumina NovaSeq using 2 x 150 bp paired-end reads. In the original analysis: Reads were demultiplexed and collapsed into UMI-guided consensus sequences with migec v1.2.7. With mixcr v2.1.11, UMI consensuses were aligned to TRA and TRB V and J templates and assembled into clonotypes. A clonotype was counted as expanded or contracted only when both edgeR and NoisET called the clonotype significant, with the noise models trained on biological replicates. edgeR calls used a false discovery rate-adjusted p below 0.01 and a log2 fold-change threshold of 1. As an exploratory analysis of dynamics, max-normalized trajectories of the 1000 most abundant clonotypes were examined with PCA combined with hierarchical clustering. Each responding clone was given a CD4 or CD8 phenotype based on the CD4+ and CD8+ repertoires, which had been sequenced separately. TCRdb itself trimmed the public reads at Q25 with fastp, ran MiXCR and retained productive beta chains. Under each unique CDR3 protein, matching rows form one entry showing the most common genes and DNA. V and J calls and clone size were set by TCRdb, not the authors. Here the sample has a few hundred thousand distinct CDR3 sequences; 15% occur a single time. Jointly, the top ten make up about a fifth of the sample.

Ficoll-Paque density gradient centrifugation was used to isolate PBMCs. Measured from the cysteine to the phenylalanine, the CDR3 is 14 residues long. The CDR3 DNA has 42 bases and is translated from base 1. As encoded in the germline V gene, CDR1 is SGHTA while CDR2 is FQGNSA. V lost 2 bases and J lost 7 bases, and the count of bases not matched to a germline gene is 8. The sample comprised PBMCs or a T cell subset sorted from them (not recorded which). This TCR was sampled from a young man who had mild COVID-19 (a few samples of this study predate the infection). The sample titles of this study are shuffled in the database, so cell type and time point are left out; the donor was told from shared clones. Here the chain combines TRBV7-2 and TRBJ2-7, and TRBD2 matches 7 of the central bases. The DNA sequence is as follows: TGTGCCAGCAGCTTATTTCGGGAGGTTGGGGAGCAGTACTTC. Its amino acids are CASSLFREVGEQYF.